This T cell receptor (beta chain) appears in the sequencing data of a study of blood T cell repertoires in COVID-19. TCRdb keeps only in-frame clones here, not all; method: immunoSEQ multiplex PCR. The sample includes 130,000 to 150,000 clones, around 80% of them seen just once. Germline V gives CDR1 MDHEN, CDR2 SYDVKM. CDR3 length equals 14 residues. V lost 3 bases and J lost 4, with 10 bases in between. Regarding this clone: Other nucleotide sequences in the sample specify the same CDR3.

This TCR was sampled from a man in his 60s with active or convalescent COVID-19. The sample taken for sequencing was peripheral blood. The chain carries TRBV28 and TRBJ1-5; D is ambiguous. The CDR3 protein is CASSFIMRNQPQHF. CDR3 bases: TGTGCCAGCAGTTTTATCATGAGGAATCAGCCCCAGCATTTT. Supplemented by reference TRBV28 and TRBJ1-5, the full variable domain reads DVKVTQSSRYLVKRTGEKVFLECVQDMDHENMFWYRQDPGLGLRLIYFSYDVKMKEKGDIPEGYSVSREKKERFSLILESASTNQTSMYLCASSFIMRNQPQHFGDGTRLSIL.